The 21 T cell receptor beta chains below all came from one sample that was sequenced in a study of control samples from healthy donors and cancer patients. Sequenced by immunoSEQ multiplex PCR; TCRdb stores in-frame clones only, minus some. Counted here are about 110,000 clones, more than 85% occurring once; the ten biggest clones make up around 7.6%. The sample taken for sequencing was blood. The receptors derive from a young woman in good health.

The chain carries TRBV4-3 and TRBJ1-6; no reliable D call. CDR1 and CDR2 (germline): LGHNA, YSLEER. CDR3 size: 13 residues. Trimming took 8 bases from V and 3 from J, leaving 8 bases between them. The CDR3 sequence is CASRTDYNSPLHF. In DNA, the CDR3 is TGCGCCAGCCGCACAGACTATAATTCACCCCTCCACTTT.

This clone was seen a single time. This chain links TRBV7-9 with TRBJ2-7, with 8 bases aligning to TRBD1. V dropped 4 bases and J dropped 2; count of bases not matched to a gene: 4. The CDR3 length is 14 residues. CDR1 is SEHNR and CDR2 is FQNEAQ in the germline V gene (reference sequence). Written as DNA, the CDR3 is TGTGCCAGCAGCTACGACAGGGGAACCTACGAGCAGTACTTC. Its protein product is CASSYDRGTYEQYF.

The chain uses TRBV4-1 and TRBJ1-5; D not resolved. Trimming took 2 bases from V and 2 from J, leaving 16 bases between them. The CDR3 consists of 17 residues. The germline gives CDR1 MGHRA, CDR2 YSYEKL. CDR3 nucleotides: TGCGCCAGCAGCCAATACCGGGCCCCGGAGGGCAATCAGCCCCAGCATTTT. It is translated as CASSQYRAPEGNQPQHF.

Of note for this clone: The same CDR3 is also encoded by other DNA sequences in this sample. The chain couples TRBV3-1 (or the pseudogene TRBV3-2) to TRBJ1-1; 7 bases are a match to TRBD1. V lost 3 bases to trimming and J lost 8 bases; unmatched junction nucleotides: 0. The CDR3 is 11 amino acids. Germline V gene sequence: CDR1 LGHDT, CDR2 YNNKEL (reference sequence). CDR3 in DNA: TGTGCCAGCAGCCACAGGGGGGAAGCTTTCTTT. This sequence encodes CASSHRGEAFF.

V usage is TRBV4-1 and J usage is TRBJ2-3; the match to TRBD2 covers 7 bases. The CDR3 has 15 residues. Unmatched junction bases numbered 10, after V lost 2 bases and J lost 8 bases. In germline, CDR1 is MGHRA, CDR2 YSYEKL. CDR3 residues: CASSQRWEGARTQYF. DNA for the CDR3: TGCGCCAGCAGCCAACGATGGGAGGGCGCGCGTACGCAGTATTTT.

The J gene is TRBJ2-3, the V gene TRBV4-2, with 11 bases fitting TRBD2. This CDR3 is 21 amino acids long. Germline V gene data show CDR1 as LGHNA and CDR2 as YNFKEQ. V dropped 2 bases and J dropped 0; count of bases not matched to a gene: 16. CDR3 loop: CASSQFLAGTSGGVSTDTQYF. In nucleotides, the CDR3 is TGTGCCAGCAGCCAATTTTTGGCCGGGACTAGCGGAGGGGTTAGCACAGATACGCAGTATTTT.

This chain uses TRBV10-1 with TRBJ2-2; D not resolved. The CDR3 has 14 amino acids. Germline lookup yields CDR1 WNHNN and CDR2 SYGVQD (reference sequence). Trimming stripped 3 bases from V and 3 bases from J, with 8 bases between. CDR3 protein: CASSETSYTGELFF. As DNA, the CDR3 is TGCGCCAGCAGTGAAACCAGCTACACCGGGGAGCTGTTTTTT.

This clone was detected only once. CDR3 region: CASSLKTRGVGSTDTQYF. The CDR3 bases are TGCGCCAGCAGCTTGAAGACCAGGGGTGTGGGGAGCACAGATACGCAGTATTTT. This sequence joins TRBV5-1 and TRBJ2-3; possibly TRBD1 for D (6 bases). This CDR3 has 18 residues. Germline V CDR1 and CDR2: SGHRS, YFSETQ. Trimming left V 1 base short and J 0 bases short, with 18 bases between.

This chain uses TRBV18 with TRBJ2-5; D perhaps matches TRBD1 (6 bases). Trimming left V 8 bases short and J 1 base short, with 14 bases between. Germline lookup yields CDR1 KGHSH and CDR2 LQKENI. The CDR3 contains 14 residues. CDR3 sequence (DNA): TGTGCCAGCACGATGGACAGAGGCCAAGAGACCCAGTACTTC. Its translation: CASTMDRGQETQYF. Complete variable domain (other parts from reference TRBV18 and TRBJ2-5): NAGVMQNPRHLVRRRGQEARLRCSPMKGHSHVYWYRQLPEEGLKFMVYLQKENIIDESGMPKERFSAEFPKEGPSILRIQQVVRGDSAAYFCASTMDRGQETQYFGPGTRLLVL.

J is TRBJ2-7 and V is TRBV25-1, with 11 bases aligning to TRBD2. J gave up 3 bases and V 3 bases, and 7 bases lay outside the gene matches. CDR3 size: 16 residues. Per the germline V gene, CDR1 is MGHDK and CDR2 is SYGVNS. CDR3 amino acids: CASSDPTSGRFYEQYF. In DNA form, the CDR3 reads TGTGCCAGCAGTGACCCCACTAGCGGGAGATTCTACGAGCAGTACTTC.

J is TRBJ2-2 and V is TRBV3-1 (or the pseudogene TRBV3-2); D gene unclear. The CDR3 is 18 amino acids. Germline-derived CDR1 and CDR2 are LGHDT and YNNKEL (reference sequence). Between the trimmed V and J ends, which lost 0 bases and 7 bases, there was a span of 21 bases. DNA of the CDR3: TGTGCCAGCAGCCAAGATAACTCCCGGGCTATCCCTGACGGGGAGCTGTTTTTT. The encoded protein is CASSQDNSRAIPDGELFF.

CDR3 bases: TGTGCCAGCACCCGAGACAGGTCAGCTAACTATGGCTACACCTTC. Translation: CASTRDRSANYGYTF. V is TRBV6-5 and J is TRBJ1-2; D is perhaps TRBD1 (6 bases). The CDR3 extends over 15 amino acids. Trimming shortened V by 7 bases and J by 0 bases, and 15 bases separated the two germline ends. Germline values: CDR1 MNHEY, CDR2 SVGAGI.

The chain is built from TRBV20-1 and TRBJ1-1; D unclear. The CDR3 runs 10 residues. Per the germline V gene, CDR1 is DFQATT and CDR2 is SNEGSKA (reference sequence). V was clipped by 5 bases and J by 7 bases, with 8 bases between them. CDR3 nucleotide sequence: TGCAGTGCTCTCGGGTATGAAGCTTTCTTT. Its protein product is CSALGYEAFF.

This sequence joins TRBV29-1 and TRBJ1-1; D uncertain. V dropped 5 bases and J dropped 3 bases, with 16 bases sitting between them. The CDR3 is 14 amino acids. Germline assignment: CDR1 SQVTM and CDR2 ANQGSEA. CDR3 nucleotide sequence: TGCAGCGTTTCCGATGAGGTGGGGTACACTGAAGCTTTCTTT. Translating gives CSVSDEVGYTEAFF.

V is TRBV6-6 and J is TRBJ2-3, with 14 bases matching TRBD2. V gave up 6 bases and J gave up 5 bases; unmatched junction bases: 13. Germline V lookup: CDR1 MNHNY, CDR2 SVGAGI (reference sequence). The CDR3 spans 18 residues. CDR3 protein: CASSRLAGGRGVIDTQYF. Here the CDR3 DNA reads TGTGCCAGCAGCCGACTAGCGGGAGGGCGAGGAGTGATAGATACGCAGTATTTT.

V and J are TRBV7-6 and TRBJ2-7; TRBD2 matches at 14 bases. CDR3 size: 15 residues. V was clipped by 5 bases and J by 3 bases; unmatched bases: 3. CDR1 is SGHVS, CDR2 FNYEAQ, per germline. In DNA, the CDR3 is TGTGCCAGCAGCCCGGGACTAGCGGGAGTCTACGAGCAGTACTTC. This encodes CASSPGLAGVYEQYF.

The rearrangement uses TRBV27 and TRBJ2-7, with D perhaps TRBD2 (6 bases). Trimming shortened V by 1 base and J by 3 bases, and 13 bases separated the two germline ends. CDR1 and CDR2 (germline): MNHEY, SMNVEV (reference sequence). The CDR3 is 15 residues long. DNA of the CDR3: TGTGCCAGCAGTTTATTGGGCGGGGTTAGCTACGAGCAGTACTTC. Its protein product is CASSLLGGVSYEQYF.

J is TRBJ1-2 and V is TRBV10-3, with a weak D call TRBD1 (5 bases). CDR3 length equals 12 residues. Trimming took 6 bases from V and 14 from J, leaving 19 bases between them. Germline assignment: CDR1 ENHRY and CDR2 SYGVKD. DNA of the CDR3: TGTGCCATCAGCTCCGGGCAGGGCCGGGGGACCTTC. Its protein product is CAISSGQGRGTF.

This clone was seen more than once but under ten times. The chain links TRBV5-1 to TRBJ1-4, with 7 bases lining up with TRBD1. Germline V CDR1 and CDR2: SGHRS, YFSETQ. CDR3 length equals 15 residues. Trimming cost V 3 bases and J 3 bases; bases outside gene matches: 5. The CDR3, as DNA: TGCGCCAGCAGCTGGAACCAGGGGGCTAATGAAAAACTGTTTTTT. This sequence encodes CASSWNQGANEKLFF. The variable domain in full, completed from reference TRBV5-1 and TRBJ1-4, reads KAGVTQTPRYLIKTRGQQVTLSCSPISGHRSVSWYQQTPGQGLQFLFEYFSETQRNKGNFPGRFSGRQFSNSRSEMNVSTLELGDSALYLCASSWNQGANEKLFFGSGTQLSVL.

The CDR3 DNA is TGTGCCAGCAGTGAACTCAGGGACGGAGAAGAGACCCAGTACTTC. Its translation: CASSELRDGEETQYF. V and J are TRBV27 and TRBJ2-5; TRBD1 or TRBD2 may be the D gene (5 bases each). Trimming removed 5 bases from V and 3 bases from J, with 16 bases in between. This CDR3 has 15 residues. Germline V gives CDR1 MNHEY, CDR2 SMNVEV (reference sequence).

The genes are TRBV2 and TRBJ1-1; tentatively, D is TRBD1 (5 bases). Trimming cost V 4 bases and J 6 bases, with 6 bases left between them. The CDR3 contains 11 residues. Germline loops: CDR1 SNHLY, CDR2 FYNNEI. The CDR3 region is CASSGQSEAFF. CDR3 sequence (DNA): TGTGCCAGCAGTGGACAGTCTGAAGCTTTCTTT. Looking up the rest from reference TRBV2 and TRBJ1-1 gives the full variable domain: EPEVTQTPSHQVTQMGQEVILRCVPISNHLYFYWYRQILGQKVEFLVSFYNNEISEKSEIFDDQFSVERPDGSNFTLKIRSTKLEDSAMYFCASSGQSEAFFGQGTRLTVV.